The 20 T cell receptor beta chains presented below share a single source sample, sequenced in a study of blood T cells in healthy people across ages. For the second PCR, which ran for roughly 7 to 11 cycles, a sample-barcoded 5' primer and a J-beta primer mix were used. TCRdb itself ran the 5' RACE reads through MiXCR, one entry per CDR3 protein. The data show over a million distinct CDR3 sequences, approximately 60% seen once. The sample was blood. These receptors were obtained from a man aged 18 to 30 in good health.

The chain links TRBV7-2 to TRBJ1-1; D may be TRBD1 (5 bases). The ends were cut back, 1 base at V and 10 bases at J, with 31 bases in the middle. This CDR3 region has 19 residues. Germline V gene data show CDR1 as SGHTA and CDR2 as FQGNSA. This CDR3 is CASSLGSITVKSPTGGAFF. As DNA, the CDR3 is TGTGCCAGCAGCTTAGGTAGTATCACAGTAAAATCCCCCACGGGGGGAGCTTTCTTT.

This clonotype appeared once. V and J are TRBV20-1 and TRBJ1-4, with D perhaps matching TRBD1 (6 bases). The CDR3 is 14 amino acids. Germline assignment: CDR1 DFQATT and CDR2 SNEGSKA (reference sequence). Trimming pared 0 bases from V and 7 bases from J, leaving 12 bases between. Here the CDR3 DNA reads TGCAGTGCTAGAGACAGGGGAGATGTTGAAAAACTGTTTTTT. Translated: CSARDRGDVEKLFF.

This clonotype came up once. This chain links TRBV14 with TRBJ1-2, with 8 nucleotides matching TRBD1. CDR3 length equals 17 residues. With V trimmed by 4 bases and J by 4 bases, 14 bases remained unmatched. Germline assignment: CDR1 SGHDN and CDR2 FVKESK. As DNA, the CDR3 is TGTGCCAGCAGCCGAGATGTCTCGGCAGGGGGCTTCTATGGCTACACCTTC. This sequence encodes CASSRDVSAGGFYGYTF.

The chain uses TRBV29-1 and TRBJ2-2; no clear D. Trimming removed 4 bases from V and 4 bases from J, with 10 bases in between. The CDR3 covers 13 residues. Germline loops: CDR1 SQVTM, CDR2 ANQGSEA. CDR3 sequence reads: CSVVEAGTGELFF. CDR3 sequence (DNA): TGCAGCGTTGTCGAGGCAGGCACCGGGGAGCTGTTTTTT.

This sequence joins TRBV20-1 and TRBJ2-1, with 7 bases that match TRBD2. J was trimmed by 2 bases and V by 3 bases; bases with no gene match: 1. This CDR3 is 13 amino acids long. Germline CDR1 is DFQATT and CDR2 is SNEGSKA (reference sequence). The CDR3 nucleotides are TGCAGTGCTAGGGGGACTACCTACAATGAGCAGTTCTTC. It codes for CSARGTTYNEQFF.

The chain joins TRBV20-1 to TRBJ2-4, with 9 positions matching TRBD1. The J call may be incorrect, as the DNA end agrees better with TRBJ2-7. The germline V gene has CDR1 DFQATT and CDR2 SNEGSKA (reference sequence). CDR3 size: 12 residues. The CDR3 protein is CSARGTGVEQYF. CDR3 coding DNA: TGCAGTGCTAGAGGGACAGGGGTCGAGCAGTACTTC.

The chain is built from TRBV25-1 and TRBJ1-2, with unresolved D. The CDR3 extends over 12 amino acids. V gave up 1 base and J gave up 7 bases, with 7 bases separating them. The V gene's germline CDR1 is MGHDK and CDR2 SYGVNS. The DNA of the CDR3 is TGTGCCAGCAGTGAATCGACGGGTGGCTACACCTTC. Translated: CASSESTGGYTF.

This clonotype was detected only a few times. V usage is TRBV15 and J usage is TRBJ2-1, with a weak D call TRBD1 (5 bases). Trimming left V 4 bases short and J 9 bases short, with 10 bases between. This CDR3 spans 12 amino acids. In germline, CDR1 is LNHNV, CDR2 YYDKDF (reference sequence). The CDR3 nucleotides are TGTGCCACCAGCACCTGGGGCAGTGAGCAGTTCTTC. Its translation: CATSTWGSEQFF.

The rearrangement joins TRBV2 to TRBJ2-6; 7 bases align to TRBD1. The CDR3 consists of 18 residues. The trim removed 6 bases at V and 5 bases at J, leaving 16 bases unmatched. CDR1 SNHLY and CDR2 FYNNEI come from the germline V gene. This chain's CDR3 is CASRGQRSSASRANVLTF. CDR3 bases: TGTGCCAGCAGGGGACAGCGTAGTTCGGCGAGTAGGGCCAACGTCCTGACTTTC.

The J gene is TRBJ2-1, the V gene TRBV6-5; D perhaps matches TRBD1 (6 bases). Germline V CDR1 and CDR2: MNHEY, SVGAGI. V was cut by 5 bases and J by 4 bases, with 15 bases left in between. The CDR3 runs 15 residues. In DNA form, the CDR3 reads TGTGCCAGCAGTCCCAGGGGCCCGATTTACAATGAGCAGTTCTTC. It specifies CASSPRGPIYNEQFF.

This clonotype has only one observation. The chain has TRBV7-8 and TRBJ2-7; either TRBD1 or TRBD2 may fit D (5 bases each). V lost 6 bases to trimming and J lost 0 bases, with 18 bases between them. This CDR3 is 16 amino acids long. Germline V gene data show CDR1 as SGHVS and CDR2 as FQNEAQ. The CDR3 sequence: CASRSDGGISSYEQYF. The CDR3 DNA sequence: TGTGCCAGCAGATCAGATGGGGGTATCTCCTCCTACGAGCAGTACTTC.

V is TRBV3-1 and J is TRBJ2-3; 15 nucleotides align to TRBD2. The CDR3 extends over 20 amino acids. CDR1 LGHDT and CDR2 YNNKEL come from the germline V gene (reference sequence). With 0 bases clipped from V and 2 bases from J, the junction kept 9 bases outside the gene matches. The CDR3 bases are TGTGCCAGCAGCCAAGATCCCGGGACTAGCGGGAGGAGAATCACAGATACGCAGTATTTT. Translated: CASSQDPGTSGRRITDTQYF.

V gene TRBV6-2 or TRBV6-3 combines with J gene TRBJ2-4; D unclear. The DNA matches TRBJ2-7 better at its end, which makes the J call doubtful. The CDR3 is made up of 12 amino acids. Germline V gives CDR1 MNHEY, CDR2 SVGEGT. The CDR3 loop is CASGPGVYEQYF. Written as DNA, the CDR3 is TGTGCCAGCGGACCCGGCGTCTACGAGCAGTACTTC.

This sequence joins TRBV29-1 and TRBJ2-1, with 8 bases matching TRBD2. V trimming: 3 bases; J trimming: 2 bases; junction bases outside the gene matches: 9. The CDR3 is 16 amino acids. CDR1 is SQVTM, CDR2 ANQGSEA, per germline. The CDR3 nucleotides read TGCAGCGTTGACCTCGGGGGGGTGAGCACCTACAATGAGCAGTTCTTC. It encodes CSVDLGGVSTYNEQFF.

This rearrangement joins TRBV11-2 to TRBJ2-1, with D perhaps given as TRBD1 or TRBD2 (7 bases each). The CDR3 extends over 15 amino acids. Germline V CDR1 and CDR2: SGHAT, FQNNGV. Deletions cut 4 bases from V and 7 bases from J, with 17 bases between. The CDR3 loop is CASSSPQGGQNEQFF. The CDR3 DNA follows: TGTGCCAGCAGCTCTCCCCAGGGGGGGCAGAATGAGCAGTTCTTC.

About this clonotype itself: Germline is not matched at one junction end, which may reflect a read error. The V call is TRBV3-1, the J call TRBJ2-3; unclear D gene. CDR1 and CDR2 from the germline V gene are LGHDT and YNNKEL (reference sequence). The CDR3 extends over 13 amino acids. The DNA of the CDR3 is TGTGCCAGCAGCCTTCGTAGCACAGATGCGCAGTATTTT. Its translation is CASSLRSTDAQYF.

J is TRBJ2-4 and V is TRBV7-9, with D possibly matching TRBD2 (6 bases). Trimming cost V 7 bases and J 8 bases, with 12 bases left between them. The CDR3 covers 12 residues. Germline V lookup: CDR1 SEHNR, CDR2 FQNEAQ (reference sequence). This chain's CDR3 is CASTESGDIQYF. The CDR3, as DNA: TGTGCCAGCACCGAATCGGGGGACATTCAGTACTTC.

This chain joins TRBV6-6 and TRBJ2-1, with 8 bases fitting TRBD1. This CDR3 contains 14 residues. V trimming: 6 bases; J trimming: 9 bases; junction bases outside the gene matches: 10. From germline, CDR1 is MNHNY and CDR2 SVGAGI (reference sequence). In DNA, the CDR3 is TGTGCCAGCAGCCCTAATGGACAGGGACGTGAGCAGTTCTTC. Translated: CASSPNGQGREQFF.

Here the CDR3 DNA reads TGCGCCAGCAGCCCCGGTCTAGCGAGCTCCTACGAGCAGTACTTC. Translating it yields CASSPGLASSYEQYF. V usage is TRBV4-1 and J usage is TRBJ2-7; a possible D gene is TRBD2 (6 bases). Germline CDR1 and CDR2: MGHRA and YSYEKL. V lost 4 bases and J 0 bases, leaving 13 bases between the germline ends. This CDR3 region has 15 residues.

The rearrangement joins TRBV11-2 to TRBJ2-5; D gene uncertain. The DNA matches TRBJ2-7 better at its end, which makes the J call doubtful. This CDR3 contains 13 residues. Germline CDR1 reads SGHAT; CDR2 reads FQNNGV. The CDR3 here is CASSSVSTYEQYF. Here the CDR3 DNA reads TGTGCCAGCAGCTCTGTGTCCACCTACGAGCAGTACTTC.